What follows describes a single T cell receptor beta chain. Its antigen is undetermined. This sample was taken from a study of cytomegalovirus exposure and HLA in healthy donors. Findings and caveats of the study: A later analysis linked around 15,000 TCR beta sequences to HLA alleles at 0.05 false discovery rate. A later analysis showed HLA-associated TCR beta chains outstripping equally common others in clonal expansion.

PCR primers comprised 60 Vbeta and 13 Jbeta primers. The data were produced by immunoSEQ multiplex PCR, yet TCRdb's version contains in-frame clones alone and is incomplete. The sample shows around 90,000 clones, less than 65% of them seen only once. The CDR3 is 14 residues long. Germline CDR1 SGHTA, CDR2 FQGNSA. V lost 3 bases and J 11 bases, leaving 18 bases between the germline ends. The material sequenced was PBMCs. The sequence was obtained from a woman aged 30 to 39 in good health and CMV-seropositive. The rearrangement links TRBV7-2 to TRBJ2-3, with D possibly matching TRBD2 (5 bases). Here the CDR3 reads CASSFDTRAEGQYF. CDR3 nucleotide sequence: TGTGCCAGCAGCTTCGACACCCGCGCTGAGGGGCAGTATTTT. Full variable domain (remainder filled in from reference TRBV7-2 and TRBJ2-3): GAGVSQSPSNKVTEKGKDVELRCDPISGHTALYWYRQSLGQGLEFLIYFQGNSAPDKSGLPSDRFSAERTGGSVSTLTIQRTQQEDSAVYLCASSFDTRAEGQYFGPGTRLTVL.